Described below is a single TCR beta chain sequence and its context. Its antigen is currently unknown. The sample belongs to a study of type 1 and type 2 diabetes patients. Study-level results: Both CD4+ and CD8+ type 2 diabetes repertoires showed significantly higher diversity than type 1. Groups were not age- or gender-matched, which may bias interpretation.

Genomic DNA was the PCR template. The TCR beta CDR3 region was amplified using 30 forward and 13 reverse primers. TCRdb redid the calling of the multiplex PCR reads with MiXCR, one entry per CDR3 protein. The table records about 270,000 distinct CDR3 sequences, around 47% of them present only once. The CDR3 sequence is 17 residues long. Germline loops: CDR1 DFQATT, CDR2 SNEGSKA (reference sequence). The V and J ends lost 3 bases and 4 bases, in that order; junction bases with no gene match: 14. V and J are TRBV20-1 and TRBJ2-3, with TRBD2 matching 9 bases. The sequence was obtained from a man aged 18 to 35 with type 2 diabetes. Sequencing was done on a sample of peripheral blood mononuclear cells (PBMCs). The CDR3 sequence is CSASLWGGGGASDTQYF. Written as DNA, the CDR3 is TGCAGTGCTAGCCTCTGGGGTGGCGGGGGGGCTTCAGATACGCAGTATTTT.